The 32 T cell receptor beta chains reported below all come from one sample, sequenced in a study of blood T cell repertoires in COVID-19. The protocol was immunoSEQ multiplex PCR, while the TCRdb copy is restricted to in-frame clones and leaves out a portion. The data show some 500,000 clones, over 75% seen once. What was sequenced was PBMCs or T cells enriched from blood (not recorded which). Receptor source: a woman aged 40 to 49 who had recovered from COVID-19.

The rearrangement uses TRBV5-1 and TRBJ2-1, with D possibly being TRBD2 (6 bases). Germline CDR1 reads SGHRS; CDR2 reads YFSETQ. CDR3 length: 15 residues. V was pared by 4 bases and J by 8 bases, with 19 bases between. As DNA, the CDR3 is TGCGCCAGCAGCCCGTGGGGGAGGAGCTCCGATGAGCAGTTCTTC. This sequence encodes CASSPWGRSSDEQFF.

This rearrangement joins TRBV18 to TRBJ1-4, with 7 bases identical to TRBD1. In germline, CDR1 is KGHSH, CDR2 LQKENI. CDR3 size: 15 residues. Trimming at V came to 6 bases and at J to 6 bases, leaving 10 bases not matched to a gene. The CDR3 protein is CASSEKTGSYEKLFF. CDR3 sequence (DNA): TGTGCCAGCTCGGAAAAGACAGGGTCGTATGAAAAACTGTTTTTT.

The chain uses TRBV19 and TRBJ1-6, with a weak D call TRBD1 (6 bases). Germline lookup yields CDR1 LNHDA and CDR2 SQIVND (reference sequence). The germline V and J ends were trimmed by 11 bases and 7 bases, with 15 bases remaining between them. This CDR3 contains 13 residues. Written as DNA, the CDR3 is TGTGCCTCAGGGGCGGGGGTCAATTCACCCCTCCACTTT. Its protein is CASGAGVNSPLHF.

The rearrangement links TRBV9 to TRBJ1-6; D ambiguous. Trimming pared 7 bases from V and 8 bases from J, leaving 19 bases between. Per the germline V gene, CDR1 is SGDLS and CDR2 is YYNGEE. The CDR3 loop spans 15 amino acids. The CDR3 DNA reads TGTGCCAGCTCTGTTCGGACGGGATCAGATTCACCCCTCCACTTT. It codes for CASSVRTGSDSPLHF.

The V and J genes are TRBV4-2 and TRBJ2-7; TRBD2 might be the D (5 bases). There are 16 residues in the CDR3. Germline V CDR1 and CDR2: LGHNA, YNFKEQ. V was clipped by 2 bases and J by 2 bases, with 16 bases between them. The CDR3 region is CASSQYTARETYEQYF. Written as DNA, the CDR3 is TGTGCCAGCAGCCAATACACGGCGAGGGAGACCTACGAGCAGTACTTC.

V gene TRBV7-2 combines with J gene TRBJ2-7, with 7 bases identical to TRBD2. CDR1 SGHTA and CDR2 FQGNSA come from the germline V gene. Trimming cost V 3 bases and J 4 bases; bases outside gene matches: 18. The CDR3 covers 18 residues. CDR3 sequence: CASSFPVELATRPYEQYF. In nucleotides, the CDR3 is TGTGCCAGCAGCTTCCCCGTCGAACTAGCGACCAGACCTTACGAGCAGTACTTC.

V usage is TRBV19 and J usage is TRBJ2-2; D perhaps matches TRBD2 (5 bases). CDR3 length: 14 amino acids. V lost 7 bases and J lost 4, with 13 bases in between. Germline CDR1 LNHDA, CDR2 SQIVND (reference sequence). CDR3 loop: CASKRGRGTGELFF. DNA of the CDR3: TGTGCCAGTAAAAGAGGCCGGGGCACCGGGGAGCTGTTTTTT.

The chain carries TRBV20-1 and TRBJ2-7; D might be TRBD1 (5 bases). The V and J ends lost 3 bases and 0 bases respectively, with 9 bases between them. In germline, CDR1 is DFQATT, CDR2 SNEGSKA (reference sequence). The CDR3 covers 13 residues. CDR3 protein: CSASWGRSYEQYF. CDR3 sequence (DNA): TGCAGTGCTAGTTGGGGCCGCTCCTACGAGCAGTACTTC.

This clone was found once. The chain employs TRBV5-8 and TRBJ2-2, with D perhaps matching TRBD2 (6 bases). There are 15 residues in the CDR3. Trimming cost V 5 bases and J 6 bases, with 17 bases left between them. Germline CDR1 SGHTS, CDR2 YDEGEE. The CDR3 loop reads CASRVWGAGSGELFF. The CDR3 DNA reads TGTGCCAGCAGGGTATGGGGAGCGGGTTCCGGGGAGCTGTTTTTT.

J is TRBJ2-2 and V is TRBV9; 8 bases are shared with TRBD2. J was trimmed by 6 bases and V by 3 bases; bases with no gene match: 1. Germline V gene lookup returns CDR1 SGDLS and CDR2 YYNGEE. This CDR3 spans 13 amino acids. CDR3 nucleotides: TGTGCCAGCAGCGCGGGACTAGCCGGGGAGCTGTTTTTT. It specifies CASSAGLAGELFF.

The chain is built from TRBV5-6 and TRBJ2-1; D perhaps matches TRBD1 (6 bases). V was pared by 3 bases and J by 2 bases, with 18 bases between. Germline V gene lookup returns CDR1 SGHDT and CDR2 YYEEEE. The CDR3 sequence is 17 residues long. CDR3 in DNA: TGTGCCAGCAGCTATGGGATGGGGGCTGCAACCTACAATGAGCAGTTCTTC. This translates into CASSYGMGAATYNEQFF.

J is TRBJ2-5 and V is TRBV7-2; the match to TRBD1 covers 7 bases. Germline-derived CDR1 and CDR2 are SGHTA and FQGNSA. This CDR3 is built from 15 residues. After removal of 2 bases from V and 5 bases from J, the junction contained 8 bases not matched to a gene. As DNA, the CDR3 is TGTGCCAGCAGCTTATCTAGGGGGCCGGAGGAGACCCAGTACTTC. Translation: CASSLSRGPEETQYF.

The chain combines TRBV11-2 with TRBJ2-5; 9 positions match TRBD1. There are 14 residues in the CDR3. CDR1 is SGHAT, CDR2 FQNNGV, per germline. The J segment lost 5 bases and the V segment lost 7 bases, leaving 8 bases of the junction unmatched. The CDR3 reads CASNPNRGRETQYF. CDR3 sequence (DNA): TGTGCCAGCAACCCCAACAGGGGGCGGGAGACCCAGTACTTC.

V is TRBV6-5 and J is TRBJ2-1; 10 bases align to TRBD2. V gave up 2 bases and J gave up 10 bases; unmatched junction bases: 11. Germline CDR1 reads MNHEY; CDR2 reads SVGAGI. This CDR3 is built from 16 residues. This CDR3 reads CASSYRPSGSLQEQFF. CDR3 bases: TGTGCCAGCAGTTACCGACCTAGCGGGAGTTTGCAGGAGCAGTTCTTC.

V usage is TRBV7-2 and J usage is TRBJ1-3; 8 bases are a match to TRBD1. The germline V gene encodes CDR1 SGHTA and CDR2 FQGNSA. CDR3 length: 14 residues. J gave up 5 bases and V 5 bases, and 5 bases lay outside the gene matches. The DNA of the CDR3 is TGTGCCAGCAGCCCCGACAGGGGAAGAAACACCATATATTTT. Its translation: CASSPDRGRNTIYF.

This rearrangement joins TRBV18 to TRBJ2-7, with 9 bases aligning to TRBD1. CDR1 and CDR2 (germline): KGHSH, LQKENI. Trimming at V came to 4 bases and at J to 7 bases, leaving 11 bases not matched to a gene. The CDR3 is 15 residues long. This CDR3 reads CASSQNGQGMGEQYF. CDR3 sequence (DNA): TGTGCCAGCTCACAAAATGGACAGGGGATGGGTGAGCAGTACTTC.

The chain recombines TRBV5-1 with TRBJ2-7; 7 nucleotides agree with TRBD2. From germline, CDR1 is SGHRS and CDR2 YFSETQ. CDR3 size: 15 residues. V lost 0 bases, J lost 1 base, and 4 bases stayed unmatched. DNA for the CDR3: TGCGCCAGCAGCTTGGCCGGGCGGGAGTCCTACGAGCAGTACTTC. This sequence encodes CASSLAGRESYEQYF.

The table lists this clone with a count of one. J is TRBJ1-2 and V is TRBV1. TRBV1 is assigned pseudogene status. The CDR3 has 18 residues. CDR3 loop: CTSSQKYPGRISNYGYTF. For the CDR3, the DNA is TGCACCAGCAGCCAAAAGTACCCGGGTCGCATTTCTAACTATGGCTACACCTTC.

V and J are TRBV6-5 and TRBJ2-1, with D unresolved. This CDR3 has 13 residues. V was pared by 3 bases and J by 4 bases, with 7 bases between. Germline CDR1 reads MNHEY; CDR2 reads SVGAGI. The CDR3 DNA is TGTGCCAGCAGTTATACTGCGTACAATGAGCAGTTCTTC. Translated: CASSYTAYNEQFF.

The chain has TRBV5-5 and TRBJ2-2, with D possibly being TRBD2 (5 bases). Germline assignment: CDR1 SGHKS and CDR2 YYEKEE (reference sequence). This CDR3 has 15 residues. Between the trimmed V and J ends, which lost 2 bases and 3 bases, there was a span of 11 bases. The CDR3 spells CASSFRVRDTGELFF. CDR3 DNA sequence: TGTGCCAGCAGCTTCCGGGTGCGGGACACCGGGGAGCTGTTTTTT.

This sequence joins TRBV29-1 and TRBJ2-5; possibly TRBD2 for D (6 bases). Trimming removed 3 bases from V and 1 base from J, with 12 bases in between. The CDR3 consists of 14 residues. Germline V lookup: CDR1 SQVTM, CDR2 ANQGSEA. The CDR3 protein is CSVEEGEVQETQYF. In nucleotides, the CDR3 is TGCAGCGTTGAGGAGGGAGAGGTCCAAGAGACCCAGTACTTC.

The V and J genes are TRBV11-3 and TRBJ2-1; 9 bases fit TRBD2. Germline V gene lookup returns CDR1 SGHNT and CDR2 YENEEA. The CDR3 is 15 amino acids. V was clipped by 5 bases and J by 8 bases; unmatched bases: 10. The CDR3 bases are TGTGCCAGCAGCCCTGGCGGGACTAGCCGCGATGAGCAGTTCTTC. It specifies CASSPGGTSRDEQFF. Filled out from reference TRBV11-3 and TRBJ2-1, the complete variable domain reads EAGVVQSPRYKIIEKKQPVAFWCNPISGHNTLYWYLQNLGQGPELLIRYENEEAVDDSQLPKDRFSAERLKGVDSTLKIQPAELGDSAVYLCASSPGGTSRDEQFFGPGTRLTVL.

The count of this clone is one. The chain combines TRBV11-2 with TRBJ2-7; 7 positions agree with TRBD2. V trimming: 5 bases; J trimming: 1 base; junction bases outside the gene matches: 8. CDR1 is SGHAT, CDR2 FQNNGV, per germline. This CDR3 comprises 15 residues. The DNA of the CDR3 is TGTGCCAGCAGCCCGTGGCGGGGGACGTCCTACGAGCAGTACTTC. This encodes CASSPWRGTSYEQYF.

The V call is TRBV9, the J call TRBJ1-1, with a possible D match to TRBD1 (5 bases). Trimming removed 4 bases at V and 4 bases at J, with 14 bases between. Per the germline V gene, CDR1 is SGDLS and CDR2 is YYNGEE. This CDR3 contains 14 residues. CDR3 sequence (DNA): TGTGCCAGCAGCCCCCGACAGTCAGTCACTGAAGCTTTCTTT. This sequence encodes CASSPRQSVTEAFF.

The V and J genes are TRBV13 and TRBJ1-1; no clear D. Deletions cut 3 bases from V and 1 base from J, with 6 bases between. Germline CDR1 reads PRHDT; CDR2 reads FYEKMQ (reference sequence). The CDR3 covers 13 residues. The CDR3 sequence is CASSFEQNTEAFF. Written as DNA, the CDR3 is TGTGCCAGCAGCTTTGAGCAGAACACTGAAGCTTTCTTT.

DNA of the CDR3: TGTGCCAGCAGTTTCATTATAGGGGGCGGTGATCGGAATTCACCCCTCCACTTT. Residues: CASSFIIGGGDRNSPLHF. This chain uses TRBV27 with TRBJ1-6; 7 bases are shared with TRBD1. From germline, CDR1 is MNHEY and CDR2 SMNVEV (reference sequence). The CDR3 consists of 18 residues. V was pared by 3 bases and J by 7 bases, with 15 bases of the junction left unmatched.

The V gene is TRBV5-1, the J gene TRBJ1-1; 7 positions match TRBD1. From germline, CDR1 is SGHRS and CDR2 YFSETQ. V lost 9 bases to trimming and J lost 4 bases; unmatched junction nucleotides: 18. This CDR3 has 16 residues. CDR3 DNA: TGCGCCACCTCTGACAGGGCGCCACCTGTACCCACTGAAGCTTTCTTT. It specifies CATSDRAPPVPTEAFF. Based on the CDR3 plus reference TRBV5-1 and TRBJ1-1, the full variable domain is KAGVTQTPRYLIKTRGQQVTLSCSPISGHRSVSWYQQTPGQGLQFLFEYFSETQRNKGNFPGRFSGRQFSNSRSEMNVSTLELGDSALYLCATSDRAPPVPTEAFFGQGTRLTVV.

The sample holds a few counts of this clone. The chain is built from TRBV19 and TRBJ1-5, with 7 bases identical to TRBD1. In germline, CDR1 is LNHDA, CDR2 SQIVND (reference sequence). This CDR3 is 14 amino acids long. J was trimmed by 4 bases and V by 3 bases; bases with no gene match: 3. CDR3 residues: CASSMGQSNQPQHF. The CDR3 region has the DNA TGTGCCAGTAGTATGGGACAGTCGAATCAGCCCCAGCATTTT.

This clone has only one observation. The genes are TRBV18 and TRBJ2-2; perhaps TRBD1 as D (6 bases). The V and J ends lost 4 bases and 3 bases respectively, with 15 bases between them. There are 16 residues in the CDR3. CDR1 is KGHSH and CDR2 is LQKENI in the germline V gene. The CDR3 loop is CASSLTGSSDTGELFF. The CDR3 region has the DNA TGTGCCAGCTCACTCACAGGGTCTTCGGACACCGGGGAGCTGTTTTTT. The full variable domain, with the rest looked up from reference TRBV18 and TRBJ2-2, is NAGVMQNPRHLVRRRGQEARLRCSPMKGHSHVYWYRQLPEEGLKFMVYLQKENIIDESGMPKERFSAEFPKEGPSILRIQQVVRGDSAAYFCASSLTGSSDTGELFFGEGSRLTVL.

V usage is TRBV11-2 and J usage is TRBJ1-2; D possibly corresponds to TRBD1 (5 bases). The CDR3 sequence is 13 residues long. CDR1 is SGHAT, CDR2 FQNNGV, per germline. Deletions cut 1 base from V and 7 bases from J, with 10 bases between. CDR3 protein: CASSLAGLGGYTF. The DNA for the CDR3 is TGTGCCAGCAGCTTAGCAGGGTTGGGTGGCTACACCTTC.

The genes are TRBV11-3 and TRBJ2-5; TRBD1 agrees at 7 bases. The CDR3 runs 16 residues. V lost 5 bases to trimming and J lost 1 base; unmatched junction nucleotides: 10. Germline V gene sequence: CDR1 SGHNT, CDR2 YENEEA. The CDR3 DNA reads TGTGCCAGCAGCCTCGGTGAGGGGGCCCTCCAAGAGACCCAGTACTTC. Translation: CASSLGEGALQETQYF. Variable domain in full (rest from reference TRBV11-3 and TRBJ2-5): EAGVVQSPRYKIIEKKQPVAFWCNPISGHNTLYWYLQNLGQGPELLIRYENEEAVDDSQLPKDRFSAERLKGVDSTLKIQPAELGDSAVYLCASSLGEGALQETQYFGPGTRLLVL.

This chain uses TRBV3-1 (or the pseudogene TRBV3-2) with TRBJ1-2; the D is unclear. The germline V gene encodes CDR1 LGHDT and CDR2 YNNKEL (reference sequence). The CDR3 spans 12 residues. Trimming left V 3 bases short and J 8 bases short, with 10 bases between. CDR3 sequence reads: CASSQGRYGYTF. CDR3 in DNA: TGTGCCAGCAGCCAGGGGAGGTACGGCTACACCTTC.